This T cell receptor (beta chain) was documented in a study of blood T cells in healthy people across ages. Germline V gene data show CDR1 as MNHEY and CDR2 as SMNVEV (reference sequence). The CDR3 has 11 amino acids. Trimming took 7 bases from V and 5 from J, leaving 8 bases between them. This clonotype was seen a few times. Its matching antigen is unknown. PCR was performed a second time for about 6 to 12 cycles using a sample-barcoded 5' primer and a J-beta primer mix. TCRdb reprocessed the 5' RACE reads with MiXCR, giving one entry per CDR3 protein. The sample carries 600,000 to 850,000 distinct CDR3 sequences, roughly two fifths recorded once. General study findings and limits: Fewer expanded clones and more diversity marked long-lived versus aged donors. Investigators treated diversity estimates from one million T cells as underestimates.

This chain links TRBV27 with TRBJ1-1; unclear D gene. The specimen was blood. The clonotype was recovered from a woman aged 55-69 years in good health. CDR3 DNA sequence: TGTGCCAGCAAGGTCGGAACTGAAGCTTTCTTT. This codes for CASKVGTEAFF.